The 13 T cell receptor beta chains listed next were all sequenced from one sample in a study of tumor and adjacent non-tumor tissue in lung cancer. TCRbeta libraries were built with three rounds of nested PCR, modified from ARM-PCR. A single record per CDR3 protein comes from TCRdb applying MiXCR to the multiplex PCR reads. The sample has approximately 79,000 distinct CDR3 sequences; approximately 82% are singletons. No cell sorting was done before RNA was extracted from the tissue. This non-tumor lung sample came from over 3 cm beyond the tumor edge. Source material: distant non-tumor lung tissue. The receptor set was obtained from a man aged 70 or older with non-small cell lung cancer.

A note on this clonotype: A much larger clone is a single base away; this may be a read error. The V gene is TRBV6-5, the J gene TRBJ2-7, with D maybe TRBD2 (6 bases). CDR1 is MNHEY, CDR2 SVGAGI, per germline. The CDR3 runs to 13 residues. The DNA for the CDR3 is TGTGCCAACAGTAAATCCCGGGAGCACGAGCAGTACTTC. This sequence encodes CANSKSREHEQYF.

This clonotype was seen ten or more times. The chain is built from TRBV30 and TRBJ1-2; perhaps TRBD1 as D (6 bases). The CDR3 covers 11 residues. Trimming took 5 bases from V and 4 from J, leaving 8 bases between them. Germline loops: CDR1 GTSNPN, CDR2 SVGIG (reference sequence). CDR3 protein: CAWGGLYGYTF. CDR3 nucleotides: TGTGCCTGGGGGGGCCTCTATGGCTACACCTTC.

This rearrangement joins TRBV29-1 to TRBJ2-5, with D tentatively TRBD1 (6 bases). Germline V gene sequence: CDR1 SQVTM, CDR2 ANQGSEA. CDR3 length equals 13 residues. The CDR3 spells CRVTDRFQEKHYF. DNA for the CDR3: TGCAGAGTGACTGACAGGTTCCAAGAGAAACACTACTTC.

In regard to this clonotype: One junction end disagrees with the germline gene, perhaps due to a read error. The chain is built from TRBV5-1 and TRBJ2-2; no reliable D call. Germline values: CDR1 SGHRS, CDR2 YFSETQ. This CDR3 has 13 residues. In DNA form, the CDR3 reads TGCGCCAGGAGCTTGGATGGGTTCGGGGAGCTGTTTTTT. This codes for CARSLDGFGELFF.

Turning to this clonotype: Being one base from a much bigger clone, this may be a read error. The chain joins TRBV4-1 to TRBJ2-5; TRBD2 agrees at 8 bases. Germline-derived CDR1 and CDR2 are MGHRA and YSYEKL. This CDR3 region has 16 residues. V shed 1 base, J shed 7 bases, and the junction held 11 bases outside the gene matches. Written as DNA, the CDR3 is TGCGCCAGCAGCCAAGTCCTAGCGGGTGAGGAAGGGACCCAGTACTTC. This gives the protein CASSQVLAGEEGTQYF.

As for this clonotype: The final CDR3 position lacks the conserved phenylalanine or tryptophan, pointing to a likely read error. V and J are TRBV6-6 and TRBJ1-4; possible D gene TRBD1, 5 bases. The CDR3 sequence is 14 residues long. The germline gives CDR1 MNHNY, CDR2 SVGAGI (reference sequence). Deletions cut 9 bases from V and 4 bases from J, with 15 bases between. CDR3 nucleotides: TGTGCCAGTACTTTGACGGGGGGTAATGAAAAACTGTTTTCT. It encodes CASTLTGGNEKLFS.

Points on this clonotype: At one end, the junction sequence differs from germline, possibly due to a read error. This chain uses TRBV5-1 with TRBJ1-4, with TRBD1 as a possible D gene (5 bases). Looked up from germline, CDR1 is SGHRS and CDR2 is YFSETQ. The CDR3 contains 14 residues. CDR3 residues: CASNLTVNQGELFF. CDR3 nucleotides: TGCGCCAGCAACTTGACGGTCAATCAAGGGGAACTGTTTTTT.

About this clonotype: A junction boundary mismatches the germline segment, possibly from a read error. V gene TRBV4-3 combines with J gene TRBJ2-1, with TRBD1 identical over 9 bases. The germline gives CDR1 LGHNA, CDR2 YSLEER. This CDR3 region has 15 residues. Here the CDR3 DNA reads TGCGCCAGCAGCCCTGGGACAGGGACCTACAATGAGGAGTTCTTC. Its translation: CASSPGTGTYNEEFF.

The chain employs TRBV11-3 and TRBJ2-3, with D maybe TRBD2 (5 bases). There are 15 residues in the CDR3. The V end was cut by 7 bases, the J end by 8 bases, with 22 bases between. Germline V lookup: CDR1 SGHNT, CDR2 YENEEA. The CDR3 DNA sequence: TGTGCCAGCACCCATCGGGAAGTAAGCGCAGTTACGCAGTATTTT. This translates into CASTHREVSAVTQYF.

A remark on this clonotype: An end of the junction does not agree with germline; a read error may underlie this. This chain connects TRBV6-1 to TRBJ2-1, with 9 positions matching TRBD2. The germline V gene has CDR1 MNHNS and CDR2 SASEGT. CDR3 length: 15 residues. CDR3 region: CSSSILAGVSYEQFF. DNA of the CDR3: TGTTCCAGCAGTATTTTAGCGGGAGTCTCATATGAGCAGTTCTTC.

V and J are TRBV6-1 and TRBJ2-1, with D perhaps TRBD1 or TRBD2 (6 bases each). The CDR3 loop spans 12 amino acids. In germline, CDR1 is MNHNS, CDR2 SASEGT. V was pared by 6 bases and J by 16 bases, with 19 bases between. The CDR3 loop is CASSPGVRGHFF. The CDR3 DNA reads as TGTGCCAGCAGCCCCGGGGTTCGGGGGCATTTCTTC.

About this clonotype: An end of the junction differs from the germline gene, which may be a read error. The V and J genes are TRBV29-1 and TRBJ2-3; possibly TRBD1 for D (6 bases). The CDR3 extends over 17 amino acids. CDR1 and CDR2 (germline): SQVTM, ANQGSEA. Here the CDR3 reads CSLLPYVTGGDTGTQYF. The DNA of the CDR3 is TGCAGCTTACTCCCATATGTGACAGGTGGTGACACAGGTACGCAGTATTTT.

About this clonotype: One end of the junction is discordant with germline, which a read error may explain. The chain joins TRBV4-2 to TRBJ1-1; D not resolved. Germline values: CDR1 LGHNA, CDR2 YNFKEQ. The CDR3 spans 15 residues. Written as DNA, the CDR3 is TGTACCAGCAGCCAACGGCGTCAACAGTACACTGAAGCTATCTTT. The encoded protein is CTSSQRRQQYTEAIF.